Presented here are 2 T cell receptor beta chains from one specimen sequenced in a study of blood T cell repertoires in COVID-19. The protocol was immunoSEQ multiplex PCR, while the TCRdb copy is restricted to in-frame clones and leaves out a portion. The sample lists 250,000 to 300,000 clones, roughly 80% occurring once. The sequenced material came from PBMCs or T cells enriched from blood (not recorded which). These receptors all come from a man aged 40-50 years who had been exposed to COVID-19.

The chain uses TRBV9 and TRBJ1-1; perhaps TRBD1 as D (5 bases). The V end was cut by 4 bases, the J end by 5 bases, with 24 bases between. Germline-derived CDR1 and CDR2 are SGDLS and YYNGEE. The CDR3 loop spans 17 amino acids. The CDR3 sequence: CASSPRGWGDGRTEAFF. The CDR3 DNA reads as TGTGCCAGCAGCCCTCGGGGCTGGGGGGATGGTCGGACTGAAGCTTTCTTT.

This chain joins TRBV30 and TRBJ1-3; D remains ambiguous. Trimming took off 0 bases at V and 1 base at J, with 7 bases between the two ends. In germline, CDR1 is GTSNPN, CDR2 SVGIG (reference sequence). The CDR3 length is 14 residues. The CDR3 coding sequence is TGTGCCTGGAGTGTTTGGCAGTCTGGAAACACCATATATTTT. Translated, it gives CAWSVWQSGNTIYF.